The clone carrying this TCR beta chain showed up just a few times. Its antigen is not identified. The data are from a study of breast tumors, draining lymph nodes, adjacent tissues. Study-wide results and limits: Tumor TCR diversity was below lymph nodes but above nontumor tissue.

The lymph nodes were axillary draining lymph nodes from breast cancer patients. TCRdb passed the multiplex PCR reads through MiXCR, listing each CDR3 protein once. The table shows around 290,000 distinct CDR3 sequences, with 30% to 35% occurring only once. The CDR3 sequence is 12 residues long. V was clipped by 3 bases and J by 10 bases; unmatched bases: 7. In germline, CDR1 is DFQATT, CDR2 SNEGSKA (reference sequence). The chain joins TRBV20-1 to TRBJ1-1; 8 bases align to TRBD1. The sample taken for sequencing was axillary lymph node tissue. The receptor was isolated from a female donor with breast cancer. Some clones in this sample may be carry-over from other donors' samples. CDR3 DNA: TGCAGTGCTAGTCTGCAGGGGGCGCGAGCTTTCTTT. This translates into CSASLQGARAFF.